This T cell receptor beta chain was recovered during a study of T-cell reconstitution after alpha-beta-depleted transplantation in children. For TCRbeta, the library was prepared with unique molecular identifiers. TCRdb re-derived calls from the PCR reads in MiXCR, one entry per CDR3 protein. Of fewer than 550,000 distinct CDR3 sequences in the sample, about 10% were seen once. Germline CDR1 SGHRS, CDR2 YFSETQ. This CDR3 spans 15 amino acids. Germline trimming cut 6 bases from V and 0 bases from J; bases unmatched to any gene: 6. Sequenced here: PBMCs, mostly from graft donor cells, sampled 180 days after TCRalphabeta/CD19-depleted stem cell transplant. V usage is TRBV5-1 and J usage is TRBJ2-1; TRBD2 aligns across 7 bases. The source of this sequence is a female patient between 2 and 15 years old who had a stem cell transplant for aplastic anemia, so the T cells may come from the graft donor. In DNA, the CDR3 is TGCGCCAGCACTAGCAGCGGGAACTCCTACAATGAGCAGTTCTTC. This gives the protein CASTSSGNSYNEQFF.